The sequence of this T cell receptor beta chain was determined in a study of shared clonotypes between healthy human individuals. The V end was cut by 3 bases, the J end by 5 bases, with 10 bases between. CDR3 length equals 13 residues. Germline loops: CDR1 ENHRY, CDR2 SYGVKD. Each cell subset's genomic DNA was divided evenly among several immunoSEQ plates. Generated by immunoSEQ multiplex PCR, the TCRdb table keeps only in-frame clones and is missing some. The sample has millions of clones; 93% are singletons. This clone was counted once. The sequence came from a man between 18 and 29 years old in good health. Some clones in this sample may be carry-over from other donors' samples. Sequences were obtained from naive CD4+ T cells from PBMCs. Subset indicated: CD45RA+ positively selected. The gene calls are TRBV10-3 and TRBJ2-5, with a weak D call TRBD1 (5 bases). In nucleotides, the CDR3 is TGTGCCATCAGTGACAGGGATTCGGAGACCCAGTACTTC. Its protein is CAISDRDSETQYF.